The sequence of this T cell receptor (beta chain) was determined in a study of regulatory T cells in long-lasting Graves disease. Time point defined: persistent/refractory GD, antithyroid drugs over 5 years with positive TRAb. Isolated PBMC RNA provided the starting material for the TCR library. Patients with Graves' disease were diagnosed by American Thyroid Association guidelines. General study points: Newly diagnosed Graves' patients had higher TCR diversity than persistent ones. When disease was persistent, TRBV28, TRBJ1-2 and TRBJ2-5 were the favored segments.

Building of the TCR beta libraries involved iRepertoire HTBI primers and Arm-PCR of CDR3 regions. Per the original methods: Spanning all samples, the identified segments comprised over 50 TRBV and more than 11 TRBJ. Each CDR3 protein gets one entry after TCRdb re-called the multiplex PCR reads with MiXCR. Clone size and V and J calls follow TCRdb, not the original study. The data hold approximately 470,000 distinct CDR3 sequences, with less than 25% observed a single time. Germline CDR1 reads MNHEY; CDR2 reads SVGEGT. This CDR3 region has 15 residues. V lost 4 bases and J lost 5, with 14 bases in between. Comment on this clonotype: Its target is not known.

The sequenced sample was peripheral blood mononuclear cells (PBMCs), obtained when the disease was refractory, from a patient treated with antithyroid drugs. The sequence came from a female donor with Graves disease. This sequence joins TRBV6-2 or TRBV6-3 and TRBJ2-2; TRBD2 is a possible D gene (7 bases). The CDR3 sequence is CASSSVRGLTGELFF. CDR3 DNA: TGTGCCAGCAGTTCCGTCAGGGGACTAACCGGGGAGCTGTTTTTT.